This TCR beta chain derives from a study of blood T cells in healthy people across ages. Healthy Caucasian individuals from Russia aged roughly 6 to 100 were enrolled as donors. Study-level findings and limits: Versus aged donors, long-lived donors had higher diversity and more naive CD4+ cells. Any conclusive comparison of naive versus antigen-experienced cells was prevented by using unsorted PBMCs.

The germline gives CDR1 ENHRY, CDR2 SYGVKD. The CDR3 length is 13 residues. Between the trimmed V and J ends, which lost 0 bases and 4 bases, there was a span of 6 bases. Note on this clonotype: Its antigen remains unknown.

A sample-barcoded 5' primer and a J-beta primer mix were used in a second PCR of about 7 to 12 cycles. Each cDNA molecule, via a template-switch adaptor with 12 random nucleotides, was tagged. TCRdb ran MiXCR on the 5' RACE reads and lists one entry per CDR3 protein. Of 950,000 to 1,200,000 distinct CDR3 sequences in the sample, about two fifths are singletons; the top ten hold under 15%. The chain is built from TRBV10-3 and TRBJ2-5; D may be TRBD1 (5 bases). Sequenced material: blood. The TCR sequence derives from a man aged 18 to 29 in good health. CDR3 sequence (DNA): TGTGCCATCAGTGAGTCCCAGGGAGAGACCCAGTACTTC. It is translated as CAISESQGETQYF.